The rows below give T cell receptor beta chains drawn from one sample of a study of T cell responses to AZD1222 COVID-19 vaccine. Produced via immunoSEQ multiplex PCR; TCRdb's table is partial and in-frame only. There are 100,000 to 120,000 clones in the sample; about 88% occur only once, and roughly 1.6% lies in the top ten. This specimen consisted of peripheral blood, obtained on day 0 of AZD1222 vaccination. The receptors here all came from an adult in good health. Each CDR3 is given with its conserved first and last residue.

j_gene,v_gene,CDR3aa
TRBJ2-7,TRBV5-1,CASSSGRTVDSYEQYF
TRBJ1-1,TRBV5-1,CASSLGAWTVSNTEAFF
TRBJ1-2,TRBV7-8,CASSPKGTGDYGYTF
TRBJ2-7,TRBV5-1,CASSLIPGQTYEQYF
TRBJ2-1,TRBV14,CASSQNHRHNNEQFF
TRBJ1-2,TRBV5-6,CASSPRGTRTNYGYTF
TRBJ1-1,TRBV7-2,CASSRRTGVNTEAFF
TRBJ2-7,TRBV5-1,CASSTQDHEQYF
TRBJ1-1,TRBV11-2,CASSTSPGTEAFF
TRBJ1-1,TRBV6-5,CASSYFAGTQNTEAFF
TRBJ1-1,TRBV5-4,CASSLGGTPEAFF
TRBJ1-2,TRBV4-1,CASSQTGVGGYTF
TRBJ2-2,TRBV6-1,CASSEVGQALLAGELFF
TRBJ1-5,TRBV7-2,CASSLDPLYQPQHF
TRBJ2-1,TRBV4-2,CASSQGPGLAGDKSYNEQFF
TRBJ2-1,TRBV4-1,CASSQEVRGRASTNEQFF
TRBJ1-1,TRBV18,CASSSEENTEAFF
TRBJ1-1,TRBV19,CASRGTGGLTEAFF
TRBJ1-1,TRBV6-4,CASSGGGNTEAFF
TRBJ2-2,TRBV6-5,CASSPRGGDTGELFF
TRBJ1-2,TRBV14,CASSQAGTGGYGYTF
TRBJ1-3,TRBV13,CASSSGFSGNTIYF
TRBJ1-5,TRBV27,CASSQPGDNQPQHF
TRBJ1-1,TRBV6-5,CASRDSLRTEAFF
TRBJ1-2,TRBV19,CASSKTGSGGYGYTF
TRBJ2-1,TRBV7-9,CASSLGWREGENEQFF
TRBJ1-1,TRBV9,CASSGRQGNTEAFF
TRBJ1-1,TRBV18,CASSPSDRIFAEAFF
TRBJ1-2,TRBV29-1,CSVERTGHGYTF
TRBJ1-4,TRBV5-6,CASSSRDGNEKLFF
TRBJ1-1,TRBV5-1,CASSSSGNTEAFF
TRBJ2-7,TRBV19,CASSIDLTYEQYF
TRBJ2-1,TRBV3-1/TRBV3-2,CASSERGRDEQFF
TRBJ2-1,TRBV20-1,CSASLGLHRFF
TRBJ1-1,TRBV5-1,CASSRTPEDTEAFF
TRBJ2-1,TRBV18,CASSPLAGPWNEQFF
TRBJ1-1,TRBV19,CASSIGRKAEAFF
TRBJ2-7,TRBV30,CAWSVTVGAATF
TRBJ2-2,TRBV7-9,CASSRGQGNGELFF
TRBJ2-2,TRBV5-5,CASSAPGGGNTGELFF
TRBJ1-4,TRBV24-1,CATRSRGLTTNEKLFF
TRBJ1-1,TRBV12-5,CASGASRVISEAFF
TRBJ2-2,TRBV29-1,CSAGTGPSGGTGELFF
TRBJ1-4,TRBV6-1,CASSEVWEANEKLFF
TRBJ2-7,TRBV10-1,CASSPGTSLHEQYF
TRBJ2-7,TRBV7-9,CASSELAGREQYF
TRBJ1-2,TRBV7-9,CASSLEVRTGRNGYTF
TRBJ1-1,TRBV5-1,CASRSELNTEAFF
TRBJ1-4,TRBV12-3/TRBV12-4,CASRAPYHEKLFF
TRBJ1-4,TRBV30,CAWRRTGSKEKLFF
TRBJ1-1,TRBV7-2,CASSPSGNVNTEAFF
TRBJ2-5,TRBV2,CASSGTSGRQETQYF
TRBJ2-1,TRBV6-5,CASRSPLGHEQFF